The 12 T cell receptor beta chains reported below all come from one sample, sequenced in a study of human T cells and chemical hapten exposure. TCRdb analysed the RACE reads with MiXCR anew, one entry per CDR3 protein. The sample gives 65,000 to 80,000 distinct CDR3 sequences, about a tenth of which show up once; around 1.5% is in the top ten. Time point denoted: patch test 1, 2 weeks after DPC sensitization. Treatment defined: therapeutic diphenylcyclopropenone sensitization with weekly scalp DPC. This specimen was whole blood, taken in connection with sensitization to the hapten diphenylcyclopropenone (DPC). The receptor set was obtained from a woman aged 45-59 years with alopecia areata. Some clones in this sample may be carry-over from other donors' samples.

The gene calls are TRBV29-1 and TRBJ2-1; D might be TRBD2 (5 bases). From germline, CDR1 is SQVTM and CDR2 ANQGSEA. This CDR3 comprises 14 residues. Trimming stripped 4 bases from V and 0 bases from J, with 10 bases between. CDR3 DNA sequence: TGCAGCGTTGGTGGGAGCCACTCCTACAATGAGCAGTTCTTC. It encodes CSVGGSHSYNEQFF.

This clonotype was counted a few times. J is TRBJ2-2 and V is TRBV12-3 or TRBV12-4; tentatively, D is TRBD2 (6 bases). The CDR3 is 15 amino acids. V lost 3 bases and J lost 1, with 9 bases in between. Here the CDR3 reads CASSLSGGNTGELFF. The CDR3 DNA is TGTGCCAGCAGTTTGTCCGGGGGGAACACCGGGGAGCTGTTTTTT.

This chain joins TRBV11-2 and TRBJ2-1, with D perhaps TRBD1 or TRBD2 (6 bases each). CDR3 length: 16 amino acids. Germline-derived CDR1 and CDR2 are SGHAT and FQNNGV. Between the trimmed V and J ends, which lost 5 bases and 10 bases, there was a span of 24 bases. CDR3 sequence reads: CASSRELPGAGGEQFF. For the CDR3, the DNA is TGTGCCAGCAGCCGGGAGCTACCGGGGGCAGGAGGAGAGCAGTTCTTC.

This clonotype was seen repeatedly, ten times or more. The chain employs TRBV11-2 and TRBJ2-1; 10 bases match TRBD2. Germline V lookup: CDR1 SGHAT, CDR2 FQNNGV. J lost 1 base, V lost 2 bases, and 5 bases had no gene match. The CDR3 covers 17 residues. CDR3 nucleotides: TGTGCCAGCAGCTTATACACTAGCGGGATGTCCTACAATGAGCAGTTCTTC. Residues: CASSLYTSGMSYNEQFF.

Here the CDR3 DNA reads TGTGCCAGCACCCACTCGGCTGGCTACACCTTC. Translating gives CASTHSAGYTF. This chain links TRBV16 with TRBJ1-2; D unclear. The V and J ends lost 7 bases and 7 bases respectively, with 10 bases between them. The germline gives CDR1 KGHSY, CDR2 FQNENV. CDR3 length equals 11 residues.

This clonotype was counted a few times. The chain links TRBV20-1 to TRBJ2-1; maybe TRBD2 (6 bases). CDR3 size: 12 residues. The V end lost 7 bases, the J end lost 7 bases, and 14 bases lay between the germline ends. CDR1 and CDR2 (germline): DFQATT, SNEGSKA (reference sequence). In DNA form, the CDR3 reads TGCAGTGGCGGGACGCAAAGGAATGAGCAGTTCTTC. Translating it yields CSGGTQRNEQFF.

This clonotype came up once. The V call is TRBV7-2, the J call TRBJ2-2, with TRBD2 matching 8 bases. Germline V gene lookup returns CDR1 SGHTA and CDR2 FQGNSA. This CDR3 contains 14 residues. V lost 2 bases and J lost 7; bases outside the gene matches: 3. The CDR3 sequence is CASSLSGGGGELFF. The CDR3 region has the DNA TGTGCCAGCAGCTTAAGCGGGGGAGGCGGGGAGCTGTTTTTT.

In its sample, this clonotype was seen a few times. This sequence joins TRBV20-1 and TRBJ2-7; TRBD2 aligns across 14 bases. This CDR3 contains 19 residues. V was clipped by 4 bases and J by 3 bases; unmatched bases: 17. CDR1 is DFQATT and CDR2 is SNEGSKA in the germline V gene (reference sequence). This CDR3 reads CSATPPGTSGRNRVYEQYF. The CDR3 DNA reads TGCAGTGCTACGCCACCGGGGACTAGCGGGAGAAATAGGGTCTACGAGCAGTACTTC.

This clonotype turned up a few times. This chain links TRBV11-2 with TRBJ2-7, with D tentatively TRBD2 (5 bases). Trimming left V 2 bases short and J 9 bases short, with 11 bases between. The length of the CDR3 is 12 residues. Germline CDR1 and CDR2: SGHAT and FQNNGV. CDR3 nucleotide sequence: TGTGCCAGCAGCTTACTGGGTGAGGGGCAGTACTTC. Translated: CASSLLGEGQYF.

The table lists this clonotype with a few counts. A junction boundary mismatches the germline segment, possibly from a read error. The V call is TRBV7-7, the J call TRBJ2-1; the D gene is possibly TRBD2 (6 bases). The length of the CDR3 is 15 residues. Germline-derived CDR1 and CDR2 are SSHAT and FNYEAQ (reference sequence). CDR3 residues: CASSPFQAGSGKQFF. The CDR3 nucleotides read TGTGCTAGCAGCCCCTTTCAGGCGGGGTCCGGTAAGCAGTTCTTC.

Only a few counts were recorded for this clonotype. The gene calls are TRBV29-1 and TRBJ2-1; D is ambiguous. The germline V gene has CDR1 SQVTM and CDR2 ANQGSEA. CDR3 length: 14 residues. The V and J ends lost 3 bases and 0 bases respectively, with 9 bases between them. The CDR3 DNA is TGCAGCGTTGATACCCCGAGCTCCTACAATGAGCAGTTCTTC. It translates to CSVDTPSSYNEQFF.

This clonotype occurred many times. The V and J genes are TRBV20-1 and TRBJ2-7; D unclear. Per the germline V gene, CDR1 is DFQATT and CDR2 is SNEGSKA (reference sequence). The CDR3 consists of 12 residues. V shed 3 bases and J shed 1 base, with 7 bases lying between them. CDR3 amino acids: CSARVQSYEQYF. The CDR3 bases are TGCAGTGCTAGGGTCCAGTCCTACGAGCAGTACTTC.